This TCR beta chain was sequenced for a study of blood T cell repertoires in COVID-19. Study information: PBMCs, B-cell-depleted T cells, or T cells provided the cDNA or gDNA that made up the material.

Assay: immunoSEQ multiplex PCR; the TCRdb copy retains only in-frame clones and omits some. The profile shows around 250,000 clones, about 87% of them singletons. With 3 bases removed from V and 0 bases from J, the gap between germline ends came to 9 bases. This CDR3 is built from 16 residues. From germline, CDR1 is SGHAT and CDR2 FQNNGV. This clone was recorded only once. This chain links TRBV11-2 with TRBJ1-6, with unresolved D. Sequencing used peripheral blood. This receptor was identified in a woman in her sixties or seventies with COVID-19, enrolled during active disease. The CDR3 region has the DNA TGTGCCAGCAGCTTGTCTGGCAGCTCCTATAATTCACCCCTCCACTTT. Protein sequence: CASSLSGSSYNSPLHF.